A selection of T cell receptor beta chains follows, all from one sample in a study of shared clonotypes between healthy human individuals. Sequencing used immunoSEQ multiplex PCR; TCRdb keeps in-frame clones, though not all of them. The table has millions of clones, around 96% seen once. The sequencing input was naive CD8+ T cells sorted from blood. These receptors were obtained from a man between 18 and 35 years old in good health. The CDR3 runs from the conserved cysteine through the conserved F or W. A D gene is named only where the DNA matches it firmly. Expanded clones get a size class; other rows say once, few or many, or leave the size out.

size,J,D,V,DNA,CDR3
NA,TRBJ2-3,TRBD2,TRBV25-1,TGTGCCAGCAGTGAAGCGGTAGCGGGGGGCACAGATACGCAGTATTTT,CASSEAVAGGTDTQYF
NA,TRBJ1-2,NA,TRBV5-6,TGTGCCAGCAGCTTGGAGGGGGGCAACTATGGCTACACCTTC,CASSLEGGNYGYTF
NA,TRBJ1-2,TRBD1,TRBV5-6,TGTGCCAGCAGCGGGGGACAGAGAGATAACTATGGCTACACCTTC,CASSGGQRDNYGYTF
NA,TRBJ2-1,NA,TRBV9,TGTGCCAGCAGTGCTGACGGGAACTACAATGAGCAGTTCTTC,CASSADGNYNEQFF
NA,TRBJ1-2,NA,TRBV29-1,TGCAGCGTTGAAGATCGGGGTTTTGGCTACACCTTC,CSVEDRGFGYTF
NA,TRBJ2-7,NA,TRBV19,TGTGCCAGTAGTATTGGGCAGATATACGAGCAGTACTTC,CASSIGQIYEQYF
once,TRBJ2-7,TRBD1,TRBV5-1,TGCGCCAGCAGCTTCCGGGACAGGCGGTACGAGCAGTACTTC,CASSFRDRRYEQYF
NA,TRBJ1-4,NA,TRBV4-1,TGCGCCAGCAGCCAAGTCAGGACAGATAATGAAAAACTGTTTTTT,CASSQVRTDNEKLFF
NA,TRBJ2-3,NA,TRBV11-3,TGTGCCAGCAGCCCAATAGAGGGCGATGGCACAGATACGCAGTATTTT,CASSPIEGDGTDTQYF
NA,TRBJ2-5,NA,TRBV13,TGTGCCAGCAGCTTAGAGGGAGGGGGAGAGACCCAGTACTTC,CASSLEGGGETQYF
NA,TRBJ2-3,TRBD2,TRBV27,TGTGCCAGCAGTCAAAGGAGGGCTAGCGGGAGCGATACGCAGTATTTT,CASSQRRASGSDTQYF
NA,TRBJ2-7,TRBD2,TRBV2,TGTGCCAGCACGGCACTAGCGGGGTCCTACGAGCAGTACTTC,CASTALAGSYEQYF
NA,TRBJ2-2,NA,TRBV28,TGTGCCAGCAGTTTAAATTCGGGGACTTACACCGGGGAGCTGTTTTTT,CASSLNSGTYTGELFF
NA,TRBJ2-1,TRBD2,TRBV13,TGTGCCAGCAGCTCGCGTCTAGCGGGGGAGATTTTCAATGAGCAGTTCTTC,CASSSRLAGEIFNEQFF
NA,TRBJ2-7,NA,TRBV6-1,TGTGCCAGCAGTGACCCCGGCACAGGGTATGGACTCTACGAGCAGTACTTC,CASSDPGTGYGLYEQYF
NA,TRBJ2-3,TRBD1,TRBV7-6,TGTGCCAGCAGCTCCCCAGGGACAGGGGGTTCAGATACGCAGTATTTT,CASSSPGTGGSDTQYF
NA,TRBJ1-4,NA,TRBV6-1,TGTGCCAGCAGTGAAGAACAGGTCGCAACTAATGAAAAACTGTTTTTT,CASSEEQVATNEKLFF
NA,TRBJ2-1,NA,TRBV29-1,TGCAGCGCGGACAACAATGAGCAGTTCTTC,CSADNNEQFF
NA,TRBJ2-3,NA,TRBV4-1,TGCGCCAGCAGCCAAGGTCTAAGCCCAGATACGCAGTATTTT,CASSQGLSPDTQYF
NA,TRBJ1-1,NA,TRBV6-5,TGTGCCAGCACCTCTATCTCAGGCGTAACTGAAGCTTTCTTT,CASTSISGVTEAFF
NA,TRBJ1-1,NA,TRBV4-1,TGCGCCAGCAGCCAAGATGAGGGGAACACTGAAGCTTTCTTT,CASSQDEGNTEAFF
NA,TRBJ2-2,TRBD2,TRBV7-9,TGTGCCAGCAGCTTCCTCGGAGCGGGGGGGCCCGACACCGGGGAGCTGTTTTTT,CASSFLGAGGPDTGELFF
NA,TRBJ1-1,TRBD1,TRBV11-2,TGTGCCAGCAGGTCCGGGACAGGGGGATTCGACACTGAAGCTTTCTTT,CASRSGTGGFDTEAFF
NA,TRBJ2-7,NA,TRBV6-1,TGTGCCAGCAGTGGAATCCCGGGGGAGCAGTACTTC,CASSGIPGEQYF
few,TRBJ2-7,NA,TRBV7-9,TGTGCCAGCAGCTTACCCGGGGGGCCCTACGAGCAGTACTTC,CASSLPGGPYEQYF
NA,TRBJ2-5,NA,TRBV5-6,TGTGCCAGCAGCTTGGCAGTTAAAGAGACCCAGTACTTC,CASSLAVKETQYF
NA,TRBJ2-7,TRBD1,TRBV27,TGTGCCAGCACCGCTAGGACAGGGCCCAGCGAGCAGTACTTC,CASTARTGPSEQYF
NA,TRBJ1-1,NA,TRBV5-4,TGTGCCAGCAGCTTGATCGGCACTGAAGCTTTCTTT,CASSLIGTEAFF
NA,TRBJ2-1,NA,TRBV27,TGTGCCAGCAGTTTAGCTTCAGATTTACCCAATGAGCAGTTCTTC,CASSLASDLPNEQFF
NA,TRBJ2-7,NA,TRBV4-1,TGCGCCAGCAGCCAAGATATTGGGGTCTCCTACGAGCAGTACTTC,CASSQDIGVSYEQYF
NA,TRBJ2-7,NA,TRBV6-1,TGTGCCAGCAGGCGACTAGGCTTCTACGAGCAGTACTTC,CASRRLGFYEQYF
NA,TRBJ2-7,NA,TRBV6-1,TGTGCCAGCAGTGAAGGGCCCGGCGGCAGGGACTACGAGCAGTACTTC,CASSEGPGGRDYEQYF
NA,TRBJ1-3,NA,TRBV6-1,TGTGCCAGCAGTGAGGCCTGGGCAGGACTGGCTGGAAACACCATATATTTT,CASSEAWAGLAGNTIYF
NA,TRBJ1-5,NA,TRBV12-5,TGTGCTAGTACTCCGGCAGGCAATATTGTCAATCAGCCCCAGCATTTT,CASTPAGNIVNQPQHF
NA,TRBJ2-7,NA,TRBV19,TGTGCCAGTAGTATATTTGGCGAGAGCTCCTACGAGCAGTACTTC,CASSIFGESSYEQYF
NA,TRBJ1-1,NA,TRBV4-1,TGCGCCAGCAGCCTATACGGTAGCCGGGCAGGTGAGGAAGCTTTCTTT,CASSLYGSRAGEEAFF
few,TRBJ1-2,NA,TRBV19,NA,CASTSGIGGYTF
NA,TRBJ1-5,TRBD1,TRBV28,TGTGCCAGCAGTTACATCGAGGGACAGCATAGCAATCAGCCCCAGCATTTT,CASSYIEGQHSNQPQHF
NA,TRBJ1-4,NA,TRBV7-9,TGTGCCAGCAGCTTAGATTTGACGGAACTTCCCGAAAAACTGTTTTTT,CASSLDLTELPEKLFF
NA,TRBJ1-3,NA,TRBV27,TGTGCCAGCAGTCACGTTCCCCCCTTTATGGGGGACGGAAACACCATATATTTT,CASSHVPPFMGDGNTIYF
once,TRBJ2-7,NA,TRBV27,TGTGCCAGCAGTTTATCGGTGGTGCTTATGGAAGAGCAGTACTTC,CASSLSVVLMEEQYF
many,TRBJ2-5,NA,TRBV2,TGTGCCAGCACCGGGTGGCAAGAGACCCAGTACTTC,CASTGWQETQYF
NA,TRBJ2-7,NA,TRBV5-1,TGCGCCAGCAGCTTAAGAGGAGGCTACGAGCAGTACTTC,CASSLRGGYEQYF
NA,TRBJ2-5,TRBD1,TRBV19,TGTGCCAGTAGTCAGGACAGGGAAGGTGGAGAGACCCAGTACTTC,CASSQDREGGETQYF
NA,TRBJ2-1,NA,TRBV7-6,TGTGCCAGCAGCTTGGATCTAGGAGGATCGAGCAATGAGCAGTTCTTC,CASSLDLGGSSNEQFF
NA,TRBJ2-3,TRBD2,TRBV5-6,TGTGCCAGCAGCTTGTCGGTTGGACTAGCTGCAGATACGCAGTATTTT,CASSLSVGLAADTQYF